Listed below are T cell receptor beta chains from one sample, sequenced in a study of tumor-infiltrating lymphocytes in primary liver carcinoma. TCRdb reanalysed the multiplex PCR reads using MiXCR and keeps one entry per CDR3 protein. In the table there are a few hundred thousand distinct CDR3 sequences, around 50% of which are singletons. The sample taken for sequencing was peripheral blood. The origin of the receptors is a woman in her twenties or thirties with primary liver carcinoma and hepatitis B virus infection. The CDR3 runs from the conserved cysteine through the conserved F or W. The D gene is left open where the match is weak. Not every row has a clone size; where given, it reads once, few, many or a size class.

clone_size j_call d_call v_call cdr3_nt cdr3_aa
NA TRBJ2-5 NA TRBV12-3/TRBV12-4 TGTGTCAGCAGTTTTCGAGTTCAAGAGACCCAATACTTC CVSSFRVQETQYF
NA TRBJ2-1 TRBD2 TRBV7-9 TGTGCCAGCAGCCCCTATAGCGGGAGGGCCAACAATGAGCAGTTCTTC CASSPYSGRANNEQFF
NA TRBJ2-4 TRBD1 TRBV11-2 TGTGCCAGCAGCCACCTAGGGGACAGGCCAAAAAACATTCAGTACTTC CASSHLGDRPKNIQYF
NA TRBJ2-2 NA TRBV5-6 TGTGCCAGCAGCTCTATTAACACCGGGGAGCTGTTTTTT CASSSINTGELFF
many TRBJ2-7 NA TRBV29-1 TGCAGCGTTGCAGGGGACAAATCCTCCTACGAGCAGTACTTC CSVAGDKSSYEQYF
NA TRBJ2-3 NA TRBV4-1 TGCGCCAGCAGCCGCTTAACAGGGAGCGAAGATACGCAGTATTTT CASSRLTGSEDTQYF
many TRBJ2-1 NA TRBV6-5 TGTGCCAGCAGTTTCGGGACGGGCAGCTACAATGAGCAGTTCTTC CASSFGTGSYNEQFF
NA TRBJ2-5 TRBD1 TRBV6-1 TGTGCCAGTAGTAGTAACAGGGGTGGAGAGACCCAGTACTTC CASSSNRGGETQYF
NA TRBJ2-2 TRBD1 TRBV19 TGTGCCAGCGGACAGGGAAACGGGGAGCTGTTTTTT CASGQGNGELFF
few TRBJ2-2 TRBD1 TRBV5-6 TGTGCCAGCAGCTTTCGAACCCAGGGGGCGAACACCGGGGAGCTGTTTTTT CASSFRTQGANTGELFF
NA TRBJ2-1 TRBD2 TRBV7-8 TGTGCCAGCAGCTCGCGAGCGGGAAACGACTACAATGAGCAGTTCTTC CASSSRAGNDYNEQFF
many TRBJ2-5 NA TRBV10-2 TGCGCCAGCAGTGAGTGGGCAGGGGTTCAAGAGACCCAGTACTTC CASSEWAGVQETQYF
NA TRBJ2-2 TRBD2 TRBV12-3/TRBV12-4 TGTGCCAGCAGTTTTTCGGGCGGGGGGCTGTTTTTT CASSFSGGGLFF
few TRBJ2-7 NA TRBV11-2 TGTGCCAGCAGCTTCCCCCGACAGCTATCCTACGAGCAGTACTTC CASSFPRQLSYEQYF
NA TRBJ2-2 TRBD1 TRBV7-9 TGTGCCAGCAGCGGGGACAGGGATGGCACCGGGGAGCTGTTTTTT CASSGDRDGTGELFF
many TRBJ2-4 TRBD2 TRBV12-3/TRBV12-4 TGTGCCAGCGGAACCGGACTAGCGGGAGGACGAGCCAAAAACATTCAGTACTTC CASGTGLAGGRAKNIQYF
NA TRBJ2-4 NA TRBV7-9 TGTGCCAGCAGCCCTCTTGGGACCAAAAGCATTCAGTACTTC CASSPLGTKSIQYF
once TRBJ1-5 NA TRBV7-8 TGTGCCAGCAGCTTAGACCTAGGAGGTCAGTCCCAGCATTTT CASSLDLGGQSQHF
NA TRBJ2-3 NA TRBV6-6 TGTACCAGCAGTAGGGGGGCAACTTCAGATACGCAGTATTTT CTSSRGATSDTQYF
few TRBJ2-7 NA TRBV28 TGTGCCAGCAGTTTAATAGGGGGTGGCGAGCAGTACTTC CASSLIGGGEQYF
NA TRBJ2-1 NA TRBV12-5 TGTACTAGTGGTTTAGGGCCCGGGAATGAACAGTTCTTC CTSGLGPGNEQFF
NA TRBJ2-2 NA TRBV5-6 TGTGTCAGCAGCTTGGCACACAGAGTCACTGGGGAGCTATTTTTT CVSSLAHRVTGELFF
NA TRBJ2-2 TRBD2 TRBV11-2 TGTGCTAGCAGCTCGCTGACTAGCGGTACCGGGGAGCTGTTTTTT CASSSLTSGTGELFF
many TRBJ2-4 NA TRBV29-1 TGCAGCGTAATTCACGGGCGGGGCATTCAGTACTTC CSVIHGRGIQYF
many TRBJ1-3 NA TRBV11-2 TGTGCCAGCAGCTTAGGAGGGGGATTCTCTGGAAACACCATATATTTT CASSLGGGFSGNTIYF
NA TRBJ2-5 TRBD2 TRBV10-2 TGCGCCAGCAGTGAATGGCAGGGCGGGAGGAAAGAGACCCAGTACTTC CASSEWQGGRKETQYF
many TRBJ2-1 TRBD2 TRBV11-2 TGTGCCAGCAGCCCCCGCCCGGGAGGGCTCTACAATGAGCAGTTCTTC CASSPRPGGLYNEQFF
NA TRBJ1-2 NA TRBV4-3 TGCGCCAGCAGCGCTGAGTTGGAGATCCATGACTACAGCTTC CASSAELEIHDYSF